The rows below give T cell receptor beta chains drawn from one sample of a study of blood T cell repertoires in COVID-19. The table came from immunoSEQ multiplex PCR; TCRdb's copy has only in-frame clones and leaves some out. The sample lists some 74,000 clones, roughly 80% occurring once. The sequencing input was peripheral blood. These receptors all come from a man older than 75 with acute or convalescent COVID-19. Both conserved end residues are part of each CDR3. D genes are given only for firm matches. Clone size is stated in some rows and not others, as once, few, many or a class when expanded.

j_gene | abundance | d_gene | v_gene | len | CDR3aa | CDR3nt
TRBJ1-1 | once | - | TRBV7-3 | 14 | CASSLGGQNTEAFF | TGTGCCAGCAGCTTGGGGGGGCAGAACACTGAAGCTTTCTTT
TRBJ2-7 | - | - | TRBV24-1 | 13 | CATSDLQTYEQYF | TGTGCCACCAGTGATTTGCAGACATACGAGCAGTACTTC
TRBJ2-5 | - | TRBD1 | TRBV6-2/TRBV6-3 | 12 | CASSRIRGRQYF | TGTGCCAGCAGTCGCATCAGGGGGCGCCAGTACTTC
TRBJ2-5 | - | TRBD1 | TRBV9 | 14 | CASSASLGQGAKYF | TGTGCCAGCAGCGCGAGCCTCGGACAGGGCGCGAAATACTTC
TRBJ2-5 | - | TRBD2 | TRBV4-1 | 16 | CASSQGASGIQETQYF | TGCGCCAGCAGCCAAGGGGCTAGCGGTATCCAAGAGACCCAGTACTTC
TRBJ1-5 | - | TRBD1 | TRBV7-2 | 17 | CASSWTTSTGGHQPQHF | TGTGCCAGCAGCTGGACGACTTCGACAGGGGGGCATCAGCCCCAGCATTTT
TRBJ2-1 | - | - | TRBV7-6 | 15 | CASSLAVTAYNEQFF | TGTGCCAGCAGCTTAGCGGTGACAGCCTACAATGAGCAGTTCTTC
TRBJ1-1 | once | TRBD1 | TRBV6-5 | 12 | CASTTGDSEAFF | TGTGCCAGCACCACAGGGGATTCTGAAGCTTTCTTT
TRBJ2-4 | - | TRBD2 | TRBV7-2 | 18 | CASSLQSTSGGFGNIQYF | TGTGCCAGCAGCTTACAATCCACTAGCGGGGGCTTCGGGAACATTCAGTACTTC
TRBJ2-2 | - | - | TRBV12-2 | 16 | CASRLALACYTGELFF | TGTGCAAGTCGCTTAGCGCTAGCTTGTTACACCGGGGAGCTGTTTTTT
TRBJ1-6 | - | - | TRBV18 | 15 | CASSIKADRNSPLHF | TGTGCCAGCTCTATTAAAGCGGACCGTAACTCACCCCTCCACTTT
TRBJ1-1 | - | - | TRBV7-2 | 15 | CASSFRGIGGTEAFF | TGTGCCAGCAGCTTCAGAGGTATAGGGGGAACTGAAGCTTTCTTT
TRBJ1-4 | once | TRBD1 | TRBV27 | 15 | CASRRTGGLWEKLFF | TGTGCCAGCAGGAGGACAGGGGGGCTTTGGGAAAAACTGTTTTTT
TRBJ2-3 | - | - | TRBV10-2 | 16 | CASKLQGPTSTDTQYF | TGCGCCAGCAAATTACAGGGCCCAACCAGCACAGATACGCAGTATTTT
TRBJ1-2 | - | TRBD1 | TRBV9 | 16 | CASSVKKTGGDYGYTF | TGTGCCAGCAGCGTAAAGAAAACAGGGGGGGACTATGGCTACACCTTC
TRBJ2-7 | few | - | TRBV28 | 14 | CATTTGTPTYEQYF | TGTGCCACGACGACCGGGACACCTACCTACGAGCAGTACTTC
TRBJ2-2 | - | - | TRBV15 | 17 | CATSRGTGGANTGELFF | TGTGCCACCAGCAGAGGAACCGGGGGAGCGAACACCGGGGAGCTGTTTTTT
TRBJ1-2 | - | TRBD1 | TRBV6-5 | 13 | CASRLGQGYGYTF | TGTGCCAGCAGGCTGGGACAGGGATATGGCTACACCTTC
TRBJ1-3 | - | - | TRBV7-9 | 15 | CASGPPGVEGNTIYF | TGTGCCAGCGGCCCCCCAGGGGTGGAAGGAAACACCATATATTTT
TRBJ1-2 | - | - | TRBV28 | 12 | CASSLGGKGYTF | TGTGCCAGCAGTTTAGGGGGCAAAGGCTACACCTTC
TRBJ2-5 | - | - | TRBV4-3 | 11 | CASSQDRLDYF | TGCGCCAGCAGCCAAGATCGACTAGATTACTTC
TRBJ2-7 | - | TRBD2 | TRBV2 | 14 | CASRGLAGRYEQYF | TGTGCCAGCAGAGGACTAGCGGGAAGGTACGAGCAGTACTTC
TRBJ1-5 | once | TRBD1 | TRBV4-2 | 16 | CASSQGDSHSNQPQHF | TGTGCCAGCAGCCAAGGGGACAGCCATAGCAATCAGCCCCAGCATTTT
TRBJ1-6 | - | - | TRBV4-2 | 16 | CASSQGGGAPNSPLHF | TGTGCCAGCAGCCAAGGAGGAGGGGCACCCAATTCACCCCTCCACTTT